The 26 T cell receptor beta chains below all came from one sample that was sequenced in a study of shared clonotypes between healthy human individuals. Profiled with immunoSEQ multiplex PCR; TCRdb holds only in-frame clones, not every one. The sample consists of roughly 2.1 million clones, 85% to 95% of them appearing once. Only CD45RO-negative cells positively selected for CCR7 counted as naive CD8 cells, so terminally differentiated effector memory CD45RA+ cells were excluded. Sequenced material: naive CD8+ T cells from PBMCs. The receptors originated from a man younger than 30 in good health. Some clones in this sample may be carry-over from other donors' samples.

This chain uses TRBV13 with TRBJ1-1; 7 nucleotides align to TRBD1. V shed 5 bases and J 0 bases; nucleotides not matched to a gene: 6. The CDR3 runs 15 residues. Germline assignment: CDR1 PRHDT and CDR2 FYEKMQ (reference sequence). For the CDR3, the DNA is TGTGCCAGCAGCACCCGACAGGGAATGAACACTGAAGCTTTCTTT. Protein sequence: CASSTRQGMNTEAFF.

The chain employs TRBV7-2 and TRBJ1-1; D not resolved. Trimming cost V 5 bases and J 1 base, with 8 bases left between them. CDR1 and CDR2 from the germline V gene are SGHTA and FQGNSA. The CDR3 is 13 residues long. CDR3 DNA: TGTGCCAGCAGCATGGGTGAGAACACTGAAGCTTTCTTT. It yields the protein CASSMGENTEAFF.

This chain connects TRBV6-1 to TRBJ2-2; D might be TRBD2 (6 bases). CDR1 is MNHNS, CDR2 SASEGT, per germline. The CDR3 is made up of 17 amino acids. Trimming removed 3 bases from V and 5 bases from J, with 19 bases in between. This chain's CDR3 is CASSDHRLGSGTGELFF. The CDR3, as DNA: TGTGCCAGCAGTGACCACCGACTAGGCTCGGGAACCGGGGAGCTGTTTTTT.

This chain links TRBV7-8 with TRBJ1-1; 9 bases align to TRBD1. J was trimmed by 2 bases and V by 4 bases; bases with no gene match: 5. CDR1 and CDR2 (germline): SGHVS, FQNEAQ. The CDR3 length is 15 residues. CDR3 nucleotide sequence: TGTGCCAGCAGCTCGGCGGGACAGGGCAACACTGAAGCTTTCTTT. It yields the protein CASSSAGQGNTEAFF.

The rearrangement joins TRBV6-5 to TRBJ2-7; TRBD2 aligns across 10 bases. This CDR3 contains 15 residues. Germline V gene sequence: CDR1 MNHEY, CDR2 SVGAGI. Unmatched junction bases numbered 7, after V lost 6 bases and J lost 2 bases. This chain's CDR3 is CASRGWLAGAYEQYF. CDR3 nucleotides: TGTGCCAGCAGGGGTTGGCTAGCGGGAGCCTACGAGCAGTACTTC.

Points on this clone: Within the sample, other DNA sequences also encode this same CDR3. The chain carries TRBV9 and TRBJ1-1; 8 bases line up with TRBD1. This CDR3 contains 15 residues. Per the germline V gene, CDR1 is SGDLS and CDR2 is YYNGEE. Trimming took 4 bases from V and 0 from J; bases not matched to a gene: 5. CDR3 protein: CASSPRQGLNTEAFF. The DNA for the CDR3 is TGTGCCAGCAGCCCACGACAGGGGTTGAACACTGAAGCTTTCTTT.

The chain recombines TRBV9 with TRBJ2-4, with D maybe TRBD1 (5 bases). V was cut by 4 bases and J by 7 bases, with 15 bases left in between. Germline V gene sequence: CDR1 SGDLS, CDR2 YYNGEE. The CDR3 is 14 residues long. Here the CDR3 DNA reads TGTGCCAGCAGCCCCCGGACACCAGAGAACATTCAGTACTTC. This translates into CASSPRTPENIQYF.

This clone was observed a single time. The rearrangement uses TRBV28 and TRBJ2-7; D ambiguous. Germline V lookup: CDR1 MDHEN, CDR2 SYDVKM. Trimming pared 7 bases from V and 2 bases from J, leaving 12 bases between. The CDR3 length is 13 residues. The CDR3 reads CASTYGQAYEQYF. Written as DNA, the CDR3 is TGTGCCAGCACGTATGGGCAGGCCTACGAGCAGTACTTC.

Of note for this clone: This sample also contains other DNA sequences that code for the same CDR3. The V gene is TRBV28, the J gene TRBJ2-7; 11 nucleotides align to TRBD2. The germline V gene has CDR1 MDHEN and CDR2 SYDVKM. The CDR3 loop spans 15 amino acids. With 4 bases clipped from V and 0 bases from J, the junction kept 2 bases outside the gene matches. CDR3 loop: CASSSGTSGSYEQYF. In nucleotides, the CDR3 is TGTGCCAGCAGTTCCGGGACTAGCGGCTCCTACGAGCAGTACTTC.

In its sample, this clone was seen once. The same CDR3 arises from other DNA sequences in this sample as well. V is TRBV7-9 and J is TRBJ2-7; D unresolved. V lost 0 bases and J 0 bases, leaving 3 bases between the germline ends. The CDR3 contains 13 residues. Per germline, CDR1 SEHNR and CDR2 FQNEAQ (reference sequence). Here the CDR3 reads CASSLAGSYEQYF. The CDR3 DNA follows: TGTGCCAGCAGCTTAGCCGGCTCCTACGAGCAGTACTTC.

This chain connects TRBV4-1 to TRBJ2-1; D is unresolved. Germline V gene lookup returns CDR1 MGHRA and CDR2 YSYEKL. This CDR3 comprises 14 residues. With 7 bases removed from V and 4 bases from J, the gap between germline ends came to 14 bases. The CDR3 sequence: CASTVETVYNEQFF. Here the CDR3 DNA reads TGCGCCAGCACCGTAGAGACCGTTTACAATGAGCAGTTCTTC.

The CDR3 here is CASRPVRDTGELFF. CDR3 sequence (DNA): TGCGCCAGCAGACCCGTCCGTGACACCGGGGAGCTGTTTTTT. The chain carries TRBV5-1 and TRBJ2-2; D gene uncertain. The ends were cut back, 5 bases at V and 3 bases at J, with 11 bases in the middle. The CDR3 has 14 residues. Per germline, CDR1 SGHRS and CDR2 YFSETQ.

The gene calls are TRBV7-9 and TRBJ1-2; D possibly corresponds to TRBD1 (6 bases). Germline V lookup: CDR1 SEHNR, CDR2 FQNEAQ (reference sequence). The V gene lost 4 bases and the J gene lost 12 bases, with 18 bases spanning the gap. This CDR3 spans 13 amino acids. DNA of the CDR3: TGTGCCAGCAGCTACCAACAGGGTATAGAGGACACCTTC. The encoded protein is CASSYQQGIEDTF.

The gene calls are TRBV6-5 and TRBJ2-7, with 9 bases aligning to TRBD2. The V segment lost 8 bases and the J segment 3 bases; nucleotides outside the gene matches: 8. Germline CDR1 reads MNHEY; CDR2 reads SVGAGI. This CDR3 spans 14 amino acids. CDR3 sequence reads: CASFGAGGFYEQYF. The CDR3 DNA reads as TGTGCCAGCTTTGGGGCGGGAGGGTTCTACGAGCAGTACTTC.

The V gene is TRBV19, the J gene TRBJ2-7, with a tentative D call TRBD2 (7 bases). The germline V gene encodes CDR1 LNHDA and CDR2 SQIVND (reference sequence). The length of the CDR3 is 15 residues. The V gene lost 1 base and the J gene lost 3 bases, with 13 bases spanning the gap. The CDR3 protein is CASSIGAGAYYEQYF. CDR3 coding DNA: TGTGCCAGTAGTATAGGGGCGGGGGCCTACTACGAGCAGTACTTC.

This rearrangement joins TRBV19 to TRBJ2-2, with 7 bases lining up with TRBD1. Germline V gene lookup returns CDR1 LNHDA and CDR2 SQIVND (reference sequence). The CDR3 loop spans 15 amino acids. Losses at the gene ends were 7 bases for V and 5 bases for J; bases not matched to a gene: 10. The chain's CDR3 is CASNTAKTGTGELFF. The CDR3 coding sequence is TGTGCCAGTAATACTGCGAAGACAGGGACCGGGGAGCTGTTTTTT.

This chain joins TRBV12-5 and TRBJ1-2, with no clear D. Germline CDR1 and CDR2: LGHNT and FRNRAP. CDR3 length equals 19 residues. Trimming removed 1 base from V and 1 base from J, with 22 bases in between. CDR3 DNA: TGTGCTAGTGGTTTGGATCCCCCTAGATCCCCCGGGCTTAACTATGGCTACACCTTC. Amino acids: CASGLDPPRSPGLNYGYTF.

The chain employs TRBV20-1 and TRBJ2-7; no definite D call. Trimming cost V 3 bases and J 6 bases, with 9 bases left between them. The germline gives CDR1 DFQATT, CDR2 SNEGSKA (reference sequence). This CDR3 is 11 amino acids long. CDR3 nucleotide sequence: TGCAGTGCTAGCCTCCTCATCGAGCAGTACTTC. It specifies CSASLLIEQYF.

The chain employs TRBV19 and TRBJ2-4; D not certain. V was pared by 7 bases and J by 1 base, with 11 bases between. CDR1 and CDR2 from the germline V gene are LNHDA and SQIVND (reference sequence). This CDR3 is built from 14 residues. CDR3 loop: CASTDAQAKNIQYF. The CDR3 DNA reads TGTGCCAGTACAGACGCGCAGGCCAAAAACATTCAGTACTTC.

The genes are TRBV5-4 and TRBJ2-5, with 7 nucleotides matching TRBD1. Germline CDR1 and CDR2: SGHNT and YYREEE (reference sequence). The CDR3 contains 13 residues. The ends lost 9 bases at V and 3 bases at J; junction bases unmatched: 8. DNA for the CDR3: TGTGCCACTGCGGACAGGAGGAAAGAGACCCAGTACTTC. Protein product: CATADRRKETQYF.

The genes are TRBV5-6 and TRBJ1-2; unclear D gene. The CDR3 extends over 12 amino acids. Looked up from germline, CDR1 is SGHDT and CDR2 is YYEEEE. Trimming left V 6 bases short and J 4 bases short, with 10 bases between. CDR3 sequence reads: CASKNSPYGYTF. The CDR3 DNA is TGTGCCAGCAAGAACAGCCCCTATGGCTACACCTTC.

The CDR3 DNA reads TGTGCCAGCAGCTTAGCTGGAGCCGTCCTAGTGAGCACTGAAGCTTTCTTT. Translation gives CASSLAGAVLVSTEAFF. J is TRBJ1-1 and V is TRBV7-8, with D hard to call. CDR1 and CDR2 from the germline V gene are SGHVS and FQNEAQ. The CDR3 has 17 residues. Trimming removed 0 bases at V and 4 bases at J, with 18 bases between.

J is TRBJ2-7 and V is TRBV18; D is perhaps TRBD2 (6 bases). Trimming stripped 2 bases from V and 5 bases from J, with 16 bases between. The CDR3 is made up of 15 amino acids. CDR1 is KGHSH, CDR2 LQKENI, per germline. CDR3 loop: CASSPTTDGRDEQYF. DNA for the CDR3: TGTGCCAGCTCACCAACTACCGACGGGAGAGACGAGCAGTACTTC.

V and J are TRBV19 and TRBJ2-1; the D gene is possibly TRBD1 (5 bases). The germline V and J ends were trimmed by 11 bases and 6 bases, with 14 bases remaining between them. This CDR3 contains 12 residues. Per the germline V gene, CDR1 is LNHDA and CDR2 is SQIVND (reference sequence). The CDR3 protein is CASRAPSNEQFF. In DNA form, the CDR3 reads TGTGCCTCCAGGGCCCCCTCCAATGAGCAGTTCTTC.

The rearrangement joins TRBV9 to TRBJ1-2; possibly TRBD1 for D (5 bases). The V gene lost 2 bases and the J gene lost 6 bases, with 17 bases spanning the gap. Germline-derived CDR1 and CDR2 are SGDLS and YYNGEE. The CDR3 totals 15 residues. The CDR3 sequence is CASSVVPRGGDGYTF. DNA for the CDR3: TGTGCCAGCAGCGTCGTCCCCCGGGGCGGTGATGGCTACACCTTC.

The chain joins TRBV27 to TRBJ1-1; possible D gene TRBD1, 5 bases. CDR3 length: 16 amino acids. Germline CDR1 MNHEY, CDR2 SMNVEV (reference sequence). V lost 6 bases, J lost 2 bases, and 19 bases lay in between. The CDR3 bases are TGTGCCAGCAGGCTCACAACAGGATGGGCTAACACTGAAGCTTTCTTT. This encodes CASRLTTGWANTEAFF.